Listed below are T cell receptor beta chains from one sample, sequenced in a study of blood T cell repertoires in COVID-19. The data were produced by immunoSEQ multiplex PCR, yet TCRdb's version contains in-frame clones alone and is incomplete. The table records 50,000 to 75,000 clones, about 90% of them present only once. Sequencing was carried out using peripheral blood. The receptors shown here come from a man between 60 and 70 years old with acute or convalescent COVID-19. The CDR3 runs from the conserved cysteine through the conserved F or W. A D gene is named only where the DNA matches it firmly. Clone size appears in some rows only: once, few, many, or a class for an expanded clone.

-	TRBJ1-4	TRBV4-3	TRBD1	CASSQPRQGFEKLFF	TGCGCCAGCAGCCAACCTAGACAGGGTTTTGAAAAACTGTTTTTT
-	TRBJ2-3	TRBV7-2	-	CASSLVRGTDTQYF	TGTGCCAGCAGCTTAGTTCGGGGCACAGATACGCAGTATTTT
-	TRBJ1-2	TRBV25-1	TRBD1	CASSRGQGAYGYTF	TGTGCCAGCTCACGCGGGCAGGGGGCATATGGCTACACCTTC
-	TRBJ1-1	TRBV2	-	CASSEVSAREAFF	TGTGCCAGCAGTGAAGTCAGCGCCCGTGAAGCTTTCTTT
few	TRBJ2-5	TRBV12-5	-	CASGLELPQETQYF	TGTGCTAGTGGTTTGGAACTACCCCAAGAGACCCAGTACTTC
-	TRBJ1-5	TRBV18	TRBD1	CASSGTGGPNQPQHF	TGTGCCAGCTCAGGGACAGGGGGCCCCAATCAGCCCCAGCATTTT
-	TRBJ1-2	TRBV25-1	-	CASSEAAGEGSPGYTF	TGTGCCAGCAGTGAAGCGGCAGGGGAGGGTTCCCCGGGCTACACCTTC
-	TRBJ1-1	TRBV9	-	CASSRGQSYTEAFF	TGTGCCAGCAGTCGAGGGCAGAGTTACACTGAAGCTTTCTTT
-	TRBJ1-2	TRBV5-1	TRBD1	CASSPGTGIEGGNF	TGCGCCAGCAGCCCCGGGACAGGGATCGAGGGGGGCAACTTC
-	TRBJ1-4	TRBV9	-	CASSVETGPTNEKLFF	TGTGCCAGCAGCGTAGAAACAGGACCAACTAATGAAAAACTGTTTTTT
-	TRBJ1-5	TRBV19	TRBD1	CASRPWDSSNQPQHF	TGTGCCAGTAGGCCCTGGGACAGTAGCAATCAGCCCCAGCATTTT
-	TRBJ2-1	TRBV6-2/TRBV6-3	TRBD2	CASSFYNGGGNEQFF	TGTGCCAGCAGTTTTTACAACGGGGGGGGCAATGAGCAGTTCTTC
-	TRBJ2-3	TRBV30	TRBD2	CAVRLAGLTDTQYF	TGTGCCGTTCGACTAGCGGGACTCACAGATACGCAGTATTTT
-	TRBJ2-7	TRBV18	TRBD2	CASSFGTSGNSYEQYF	TGTGCCAGCTCCTTTGGGACTAGCGGTAACAGCTACGAGCAGTACTTC
-	TRBJ1-6	TRBV28	TRBD1	CASSHPAGQGALRDSPLHF	TGTGCCAGCAGTCACCCCGCGGGACAGGGGGCGCTGAGAGATTCACCCCTCCACTTT
-	TRBJ1-5	TRBV7-8	-	CASSLTRAIGKGNQPQHF	TGTGCCAGCAGCTTAACCAGGGCCATTGGTAAAGGCAATCAGCCCCAGCATTTT
-	TRBJ1-1	TRBV3-1/TRBV3-2	TRBD1	CASSQVGTGGEAFF	TGTGCCAGCAGCCAAGTTGGGACAGGGGGTGAAGCTTTCTTT
-	TRBJ2-5	TRBV7-6	TRBD1	CASSPGGWETQYF	TGTGCCAGCAGCCCAGGGGGCTGGGAGACCCAGTACTTC
-	TRBJ1-1	TRBV7-8	TRBD1	CASSLMAGGTEAFF	TGTGCCAGCAGCTTAATGGCAGGGGGCACTGAAGCTTTCTTT
-	TRBJ2-3	TRBV2	-	CASGSAEDTQYF	TGTGCCAGCGGCAGTGCGGAGGATACGCAGTATTTT
-	TRBJ2-1	TRBV7-8	-	CASSFRGGLNEQFF	TGTGCCAGCAGCTTTAGGGGGGGGCTGAATGAGCAGTTCTTC
once	TRBJ1-2	TRBV4-3	-	CASSQGGGTYGYTF	TGCGCCAGCAGCCAAGGGGGAGGGACCTATGGCTACACCTTC
few	TRBJ2-7	TRBV18	TRBD1	CASSRDSFEQYF	TGTGCCAGCTCACGGGACAGCTTCGAGCAGTACTTC
-	TRBJ1-4	TRBV10-3	-	CAISEGAREKLFF	TGTGCCATCAGTGAGGGGGCGCGGGAAAAACTGTTTTTT